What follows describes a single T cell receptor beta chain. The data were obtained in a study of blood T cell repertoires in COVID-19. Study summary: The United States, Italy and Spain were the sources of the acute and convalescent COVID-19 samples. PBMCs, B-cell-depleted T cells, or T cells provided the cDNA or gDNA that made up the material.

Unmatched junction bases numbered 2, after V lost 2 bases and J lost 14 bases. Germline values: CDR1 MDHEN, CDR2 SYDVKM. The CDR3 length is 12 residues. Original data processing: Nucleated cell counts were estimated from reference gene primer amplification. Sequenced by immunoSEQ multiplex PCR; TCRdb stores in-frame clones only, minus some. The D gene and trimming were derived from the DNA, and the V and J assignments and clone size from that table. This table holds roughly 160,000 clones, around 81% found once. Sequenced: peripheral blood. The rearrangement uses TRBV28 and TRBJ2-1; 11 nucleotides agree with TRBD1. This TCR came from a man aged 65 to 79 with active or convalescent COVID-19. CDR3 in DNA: TGTGCCAGCAGTTTAGGGGGACAGGGGGAGTTCTTC. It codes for CASSLGGQGEFF.